This TCR beta chain emerged from a study of identical twins. Points from the study as a whole: The study found weaker excess twin sharing in beta out-of-frame sequences.

MiXCR was run by TCRdb on the 5' RACE reads, yielding one entry per CDR3 protein. This table holds about 200,000 distinct CDR3 sequences, about 15% found once. V was pared by 6 bases and J by 3 bases, with 12 bases between. This CDR3 contains 13 residues. This clonotype was seen ten or more times. The target antigen is unknown. These same records also appear under a second study, on T cells expressing NK-cell markers. That work states: Sorted CD3+CD56-NKG2C+, CD3+CD56+NKG2C- and CD3+CD56+NKG2C+ T cells were the source of the TCR beta repertoires. Most of the eight sequenced donors tested HCMV-seropositive; one tested seronegative. NKG2C+ dominant clonotype frequencies in six or seven donors were about 1.0-8% of CD8+ T cells.

Specimen: CD8+ T cells sorted from blood. The clonotype originates from a woman aged 18-30 years in good health. The rearrangement uses TRBV12-3 or TRBV12-4 and TRBJ2-7, with a weak D call TRBD2 (6 bases). The CDR3 loop reads CASRWDSNYEQYF. The CDR3, as DNA: TGTGCCAGCAGATGGGACTCAAACTACGAGCAGTACTTC.